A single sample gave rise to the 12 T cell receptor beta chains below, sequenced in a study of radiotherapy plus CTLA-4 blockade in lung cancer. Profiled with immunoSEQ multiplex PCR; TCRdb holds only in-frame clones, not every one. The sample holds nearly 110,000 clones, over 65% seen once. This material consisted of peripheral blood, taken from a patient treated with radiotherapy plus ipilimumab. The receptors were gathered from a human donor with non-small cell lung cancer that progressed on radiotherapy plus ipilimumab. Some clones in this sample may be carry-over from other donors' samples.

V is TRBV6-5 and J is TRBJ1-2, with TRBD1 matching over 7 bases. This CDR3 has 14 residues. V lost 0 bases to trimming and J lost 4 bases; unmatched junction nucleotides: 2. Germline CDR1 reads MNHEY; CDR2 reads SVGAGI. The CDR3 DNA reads TGTGCCAGCAGTTACTCACGGGACAGCTATGGCTACACCTTC. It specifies CASSYSRDSYGYTF.

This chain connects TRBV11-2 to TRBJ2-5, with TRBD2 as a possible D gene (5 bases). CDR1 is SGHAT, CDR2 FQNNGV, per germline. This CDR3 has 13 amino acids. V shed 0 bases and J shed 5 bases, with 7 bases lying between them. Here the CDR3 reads CASSLDRGETQYF. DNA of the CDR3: TGTGCCAGCAGCTTAGATCGCGGGGAGACCCAGTACTTC.

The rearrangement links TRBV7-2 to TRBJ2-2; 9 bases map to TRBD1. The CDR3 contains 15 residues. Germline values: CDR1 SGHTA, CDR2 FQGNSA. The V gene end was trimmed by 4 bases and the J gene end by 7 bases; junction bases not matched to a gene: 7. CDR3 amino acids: CASSSQQGAHGELFF. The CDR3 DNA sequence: TGTGCCAGCAGCTCCCAACAGGGGGCTCACGGGGAGCTGTTTTTT.

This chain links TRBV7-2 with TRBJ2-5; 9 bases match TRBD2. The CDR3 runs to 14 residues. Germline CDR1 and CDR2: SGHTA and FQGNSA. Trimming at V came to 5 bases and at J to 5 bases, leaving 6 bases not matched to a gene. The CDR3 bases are TGTGCCAGCAGCCAGGGACTAGCCACGGAGACCCAGTACTTC. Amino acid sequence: CASSQGLATETQYF.

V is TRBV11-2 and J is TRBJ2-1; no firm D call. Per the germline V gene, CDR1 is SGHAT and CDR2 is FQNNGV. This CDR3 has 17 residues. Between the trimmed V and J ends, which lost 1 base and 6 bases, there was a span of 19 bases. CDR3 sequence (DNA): TGTGCCAGCAGCTTAGTCTTTCCTAGAAATGCTGCCAATGAGCAGTTCTTC. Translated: CASSLVFPRNAANEQFF.

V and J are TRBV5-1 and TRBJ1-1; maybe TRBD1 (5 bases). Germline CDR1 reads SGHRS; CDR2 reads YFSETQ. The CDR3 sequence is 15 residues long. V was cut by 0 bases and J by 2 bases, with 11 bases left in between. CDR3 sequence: CASSLGQGVNTEAFF. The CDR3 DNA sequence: TGCGCCAGCAGCTTGGGCCAGGGAGTAAACACTGAAGCTTTCTTT.

CDR3 residues: CASGGNEQFF. CDR3 bases: TGCGCCAGCGGGGGAAATGAGCAGTTCTTC. This chain links TRBV5-1 with TRBJ2-1, with D perhaps assigned TRBD1 or TRBD2 (5 bases each). The CDR3 has 10 amino acids. The V end was cut by 7 bases, the J end by 7 bases, with 6 bases between. Germline CDR1 is SGHRS and CDR2 is YFSETQ.

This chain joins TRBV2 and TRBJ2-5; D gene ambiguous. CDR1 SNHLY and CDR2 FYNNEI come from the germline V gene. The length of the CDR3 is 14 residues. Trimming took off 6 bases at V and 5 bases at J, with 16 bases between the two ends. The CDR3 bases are TGTGCCAGCAGCGAACTTAGCTTCGGTGAGACCCAGTACTTC. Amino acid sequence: CASSELSFGETQYF.

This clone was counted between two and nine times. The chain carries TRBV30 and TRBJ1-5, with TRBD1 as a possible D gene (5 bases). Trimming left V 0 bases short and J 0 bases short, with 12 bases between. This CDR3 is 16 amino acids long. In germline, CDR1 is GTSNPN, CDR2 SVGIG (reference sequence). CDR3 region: CAWSVGVGVSNQPQHF. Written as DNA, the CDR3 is TGTGCCTGGAGTGTTGGCGTAGGGGTTAGCAATCAGCCCCAGCATTTT.

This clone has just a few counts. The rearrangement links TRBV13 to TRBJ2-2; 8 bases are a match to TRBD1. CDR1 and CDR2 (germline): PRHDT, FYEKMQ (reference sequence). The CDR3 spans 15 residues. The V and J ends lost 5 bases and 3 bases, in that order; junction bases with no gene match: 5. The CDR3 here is CASSDRDRYTGELFF. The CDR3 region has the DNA TGTGCCAGCAGCGACCGGGACAGGTACACCGGGGAGCTGTTTTTT.

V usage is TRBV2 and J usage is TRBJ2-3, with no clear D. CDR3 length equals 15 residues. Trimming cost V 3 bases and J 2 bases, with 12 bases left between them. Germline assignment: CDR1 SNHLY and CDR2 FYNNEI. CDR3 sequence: CASSDAHTYTDTQYF. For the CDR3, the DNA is TGTGCCAGCAGTGATGCGCACACGTACACAGATACGCAGTATTTT.

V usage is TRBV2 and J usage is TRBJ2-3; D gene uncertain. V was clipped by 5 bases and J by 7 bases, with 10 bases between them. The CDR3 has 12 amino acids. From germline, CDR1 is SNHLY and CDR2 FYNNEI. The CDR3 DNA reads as TGTGCCAGCAGTTTACCCAGACATACGCAGTATTTT. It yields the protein CASSLPRHTQYF.